The 27 T cell receptor beta chains given below trace back to one sample, sequenced in a study of vaccination effects on CD4 cells after COVID-19. Produced via immunoSEQ multiplex PCR; TCRdb's table is partial and in-frame only. The data hold roughly 55,000 clones, with roughly 78% observed a single time. These TCRs' antigens remain unknown. Expansion with viral peptide pools was applied to antigen-specific CD4+ T cells by the ViraFEST assay prior to sequencing. A roughly ten-day culture period preceded the isolation of CD4+ T cells. It was two doses of either the BNT162b2 or mRNA-1273 vaccine that participants received. The specimen was CD4+ T cells from PBMCs cultured with HCoV-OC43 spike peptides, collected after COVID-19 vaccination. Subset: HCoV-OC43 spike overlapping peptide pool stimulation. These receptors were taken from a human donor who received a COVID-19 vaccine.

J is TRBJ1-6 and V is TRBV5-1; 10 positions agree with TRBD1. CDR3 length: 16 amino acids. V lost 4 bases and J lost 10; bases outside the gene matches: 11. Per the germline V gene, CDR1 is SGHRS and CDR2 is YFSETQ. The CDR3 loop is CASSLLTGTGVSPLHF. The CDR3, as DNA: TGCGCCAGCAGCCTCTTAACCGGGACAGGGGTCTCACCCCTCCACTTT.

V gene TRBV28 combines with J gene TRBJ2-7; D might be TRBD1 (6 bases). The V gene's germline CDR1 is MDHEN and CDR2 SYDVKM. With 6 bases removed from V and 0 bases from J, the gap between germline ends came to 15 bases. The CDR3 is 15 residues long. DNA of the CDR3: TGTGCCAGCAGCCACGGACAGATCAACTCCTACGAGCAGTACGTC. It is translated as CASSHGQINSYEQYV.

This chain joins TRBV6-6 and TRBJ1-5, with 8 positions matching TRBD1. CDR1 MNHNY and CDR2 SVGAGI come from the germline V gene (reference sequence). The CDR3 length is 16 residues. The V segment lost 2 bases and the J segment 7 bases; nucleotides outside the gene matches: 10. CDR3 nucleotides: TGTGCCAGCAGTTACCTAGGACAGGGTCAGGGACAGCCCCAGCATTTT. This translates into CASSYLGQGQGQPQHF.

This clone was seen at least ten times. This chain links TRBV27 with TRBJ2-3; 10 nucleotides line up with TRBD2. V gave up 0 bases and J gave up 2 bases; unmatched junction bases: 2. CDR1 is MNHEY and CDR2 is SMNVEV in the germline V gene (reference sequence). The CDR3 has 16 residues. The CDR3 here is CASSLSLAGDTDTQYF. CDR3 sequence (DNA): TGTGCCAGCAGTTTATCCCTAGCGGGGGACACAGATACGCAGTATTTT.

This clone was observed a few times. The CDR3 bases are TGTGCCAGCAGTTTAAGCTCTCCCCGCGGGACCCAGCATTTT. It encodes CASSLSSPRGTQHF. This sequence joins TRBV28 and TRBJ1-5; D unclear. The V end lost 2 bases, the J end lost 11 bases, and 16 bases lay between the germline ends. The CDR3 sequence is 14 residues long. Germline V lookup: CDR1 MDHEN, CDR2 SYDVKM.

The chain recombines TRBV6-1 with TRBJ2-2, with D perhaps matching TRBD2 (5 bases). The CDR3 is 17 amino acids. Germline V gives CDR1 MNHNS, CDR2 SASEGT. V was pared by 4 bases and J by 5 bases, with 20 bases between. The CDR3 nucleotides are TGTGCCAGCAGTGCTATCTTTATCGGGGTTCGGACCGGGGAGCTGTTTTTT. It is translated as CASSAIFIGVRTGELFF.

V usage is TRBV7-3 and J usage is TRBJ2-3; 10 bases agree with TRBD2. V lost 4 bases to trimming and J lost 4 bases; unmatched junction nucleotides: 5. The CDR3 consists of 15 residues. Looked up from germline, CDR1 is SGHTA and CDR2 is FQGTGA. CDR3 bases: TGTGCCAGCAGCTCGAGGGGGACTAGCGCAGATACGCAGTATTTT. Translated: CASSSRGTSADTQYF. Full variable domain (rest looked up from reference TRBV7-3 and TRBJ2-3): GAGVSQTPSNKVTEKGKYVELRCDPISGHTALYWYRQSLGQGPEFLIYFQGTGAADDSGLPNDRFFAVRPEGSVSTLKIQRTERGDSAVYLCASSSRGTSADTQYFGPGTRLTVL.

The chain has TRBV19 and TRBJ1-5; no firm D call. Trimming shortened V by 10 bases and J by 0 bases, and 13 bases separated the two germline ends. Per the germline V gene, CDR1 is LNHDA and CDR2 is SQIVND (reference sequence). This CDR3 is built from 14 residues. The CDR3 bases are TGTGCCACCCAGCGTCCCGATAGCAATCAGCCCCAGCATTTT. Translation gives CATQRPDSNQPQHF.

The genes are TRBV2 and TRBJ1-2; 8 bases agree with TRBD1. Germline-derived CDR1 and CDR2 are SNHLY and FYNNEI. Losses at the gene ends were 5 bases for V and 7 bases for J; bases not matched to a gene: 18. The CDR3 is 17 residues long. The CDR3: CASSLQAIQGAQGGYTF. The CDR3 nucleotides are TGTGCCAGCAGTCTCCAAGCGATCCAGGGGGCGCAGGGTGGCTACACCTTC.

The table lists this clone with a count of one. The chain combines TRBV7-9 with TRBJ2-2; 9 nucleotides line up with TRBD1. Germline CDR1 is SEHNR and CDR2 is FQNEAQ (reference sequence). The CDR3 sequence is 15 residues long. The V and J ends lost 5 bases and 1 base, in that order; junction bases with no gene match: 2. CDR3 bases: TGTGCCAGCAGCCCGGACAGGGGGAACACCGGGGAGCTGTTTTTT. As protein: CASSPDRGNTGELFF.

This clone was seen a few times. This chain uses TRBV5-1 with TRBJ1-2; the match to TRBD1 covers 7 bases. Germline trimming cut 4 bases from V and 3 bases from J; bases unmatched to any gene: 6. Germline CDR1 is SGHRS and CDR2 is YFSETQ. The CDR3 covers 14 residues. This chain's CDR3 is CASSLQGKDYGYTF. DNA for the CDR3: TGCGCCAGCAGCCTACAGGGGAAGGACTATGGCTACACCTTC.

The rearrangement links TRBV28 to TRBJ1-2; D is unresolved. Trimming left V 4 bases short and J 7 bases short, with 7 bases between. The CDR3 extends over 11 amino acids. CDR1 is MDHEN and CDR2 is SYDVKM in the germline V gene. The CDR3 DNA is TGTGCCAGCAGTTGGGGAATTGGCTACACCTTC. Translating it yields CASSWGIGYTF.

V gene TRBV6-6 combines with J gene TRBJ1-2, with D uncertain. The V and J ends lost 0 bases and 1 base respectively, with 6 bases between them. This CDR3 is built from 14 residues. Germline V lookup: CDR1 MNHNY, CDR2 SVGAGI (reference sequence). CDR3 protein: CASSYSTDNYGYTF. The CDR3 DNA is TGTGCCAGCAGTTACTCTACAGATAACTATGGCTACACCTTC.

The J gene is TRBJ1-3, the V gene TRBV9, with D unclear. The CDR3 has 14 residues. CDR1 is SGDLS and CDR2 is YYNGEE in the germline V gene. Trimming stripped 4 bases from V and 1 base from J, with 9 bases between. CDR3 protein: CASSYGGSGNTIYF. CDR3 nucleotide sequence: TGTGCCAGCAGCTACGGTGGGTCTGGAAACACCATATATTTT.

Written as DNA, the CDR3 is TGTGCCTGGAGTGGTGCAGGGTCTGGAAACACCATATATTTT. Encoded protein: CAWSGAGSGNTIYF. This sequence joins TRBV30 and TRBJ1-3, with D perhaps matching TRBD1 (5 bases). The length of the CDR3 is 14 residues. Per the germline V gene, CDR1 is GTSNPN and CDR2 is SVGIG (reference sequence). Trimming removed 1 base at V and 1 base at J, with 8 bases between.

This clone was recorded only once. The chain carries TRBV5-1 and TRBJ1-4; no clear D gene. The CDR3 has 14 residues. Germline lookup yields CDR1 SGHRS and CDR2 YFSETQ. The V gene lost 0 bases and the J gene lost 8 bases, with 11 bases spanning the gap. CDR3 residues: CASSLAPNQEKLFF. CDR3 nucleotides: TGCGCCAGCAGCTTGGCCCCGAACCAGGAAAAACTGTTTTTT. The full variable domain, rest sourced from reference TRBV5-1 and TRBJ1-4, is KAGVTQTPRYLIKTRGQQVTLSCSPISGHRSVSWYQQTPGQGLQFLFEYFSETQRNKGNFPGRFSGRQFSNSRSEMNVSTLELGDSALYLCASSLAPNQEKLFFGSGTQLSVL.

This clone was seen only a few times. The chain joins TRBV2 to TRBJ2-2, with 7 bases identical to TRBD2. V trimming: 7 bases; J trimming: 6 bases; junction bases outside the gene matches: 5. The CDR3 is 13 amino acids. Germline CDR1 reads SNHLY; CDR2 reads FYNNEI. The CDR3 spells CASMVRGAGELFF. The CDR3 DNA sequence: TGTGCCAGCATGGTACGGGGGGCCGGGGAGCTGTTTTTT.

The chain combines TRBV7-9 with TRBJ1-6; D unclear. Trimming pared 2 bases from V and 5 bases from J, leaving 7 bases between. CDR3 length: 14 amino acids. CDR1 SEHNR and CDR2 FQNEAQ come from the germline V gene (reference sequence). The CDR3 region is CASSLRVHNSPLHF. The CDR3 DNA follows: TGTGCCAGCAGCTTACGGGTTCATAATTCACCCCTCCACTTT. The complete variable domain, with remaining parts taken from reference TRBV7-9 and TRBJ1-6, reads DTGVSQNPRHKITKRGQNVTFRCDPISEHNRLYWYRQTLGQGPEFLTYFQNEAQLEKSRLLSDRFSAERPKGSFSTLEIQRTEQGDSAMYLCASSLRVHNSPLHFGNGTRLTVT.

The V and J genes are TRBV18 and TRBJ1-2; TRBD1 might be the D (6 bases). The CDR3 length is 16 residues. Per germline, CDR1 KGHSH and CDR2 LQKENI. Trimming took 2 bases from V and 4 from J, leaving 17 bases between them. CDR3 region: CASSPIGGVSSYGYTF. CDR3 DNA sequence: TGTGCCAGCTCACCAATCGGGGGCGTGAGCTCCTATGGCTACACCTTC. The entire variable domain, with the rest obtained from reference TRBV18 and TRBJ1-2, is as follows: NAGVMQNPRHLVRRRGQEARLRCSPMKGHSHVYWYRQLPEEGLKFMVYLQKENIIDESGMPKERFSAEFPKEGPSILRIQQVVRGDSAAYFCASSPIGGVSSYGYTFGSGTRLTVV.

This clone showed up just once. This sequence joins TRBV7-9 and TRBJ2-3; D call uncertain. Trimming removed 0 bases from V and 7 bases from J, with 11 bases in between. This CDR3 has 14 residues. Germline V CDR1 and CDR2: SEHNR, FQNEAQ (reference sequence). This chain's CDR3 is CASSLASPINTQYF. Here the CDR3 DNA reads TGTGCCAGCAGCTTAGCTTCCCCGATCAATACGCAGTATTTT.

The rearrangement links TRBV7-8 to TRBJ1-4; D gene unclear. The germline V gene encodes CDR1 SGHVS and CDR2 FQNEAQ. This CDR3 has 16 amino acids. The V end lost 0 bases, the J end lost 0 bases, and 8 bases lay between the germline ends. CDR3 bases: TGTGCCAGCAGCTTAGCCGAGAGTGCAACTAATGAAAAACTGTTTTTT. It encodes CASSLAESATNEKLFF.

The chain employs TRBV19 and TRBJ2-3; no clear D. This CDR3 is built from 15 residues. Between the trimmed V and J ends, which lost 7 bases and 2 bases, there was a span of 16 bases. The germline V gene has CDR1 LNHDA and CDR2 SQIVND (reference sequence). The CDR3 here is CASTTHPRFTDTQYF. In DNA, the CDR3 is TGTGCCAGTACTACTCACCCTCGATTCACAGATACGCAGTATTTT.

The V gene is TRBV30, the J gene TRBJ1-5; D might be TRBD1 (6 bases). Germline assignment: CDR1 GTSNPN and CDR2 SVGIG (reference sequence). With 0 bases removed from V and 3 bases from J, the gap between germline ends came to 18 bases. This CDR3 spans 17 amino acids. The CDR3 reads CAWSVFRIGGVNQPQHF. In DNA, the CDR3 is TGTGCCTGGAGTGTATTTAGGATAGGGGGAGTCAATCAGCCCCAGCATTTT.

The chain uses TRBV15 and TRBJ2-5; possible D gene TRBD1, 6 bases. The CDR3 covers 16 residues. Deletions cut 3 bases from V and 4 bases from J, with 18 bases between. Germline V gene lookup returns CDR1 LNHNV and CDR2 YYDKDF (reference sequence). CDR3 protein: CATSRDSTGSVETQYF. Written as DNA, the CDR3 is TGTGCCACCAGCAGGGATTCCACAGGGTCGGTAGAGACCCAGTACTTC.

This rearrangement joins TRBV7-2 to TRBJ2-7; the D call may be TRBD1 or TRBD2 (5 bases each). V lost 5 bases, J lost 4 bases, and 18 bases lay in between. Germline lookup yields CDR1 SGHTA and CDR2 FQGNSA. This CDR3 contains 15 residues. The CDR3 DNA sequence: TGTGCCAGCAGCCTTGTAGGGACCGAGACGTACGAGCAGTACGTC. It yields the protein CASSLVGTETYEQYV.

V and J are TRBV2 and TRBJ1-4, with unresolved D. The CDR3 length is 13 residues. Germline CDR1 and CDR2: SNHLY and FYNNEI. V dropped 7 bases and J dropped 4 bases, with 10 bases sitting between them. The CDR3 nucleotides read TGTGCCAGCAAACGGTCCAATAATGAAAAACTGTTTTTT. Encoded protein: CASKRSNNEKLFF.

The chain uses TRBV5-1 and TRBJ2-5, with D possibly called TRBD1 or TRBD2 (5 bases each). CDR1 is SGHRS, CDR2 YFSETQ, per germline. This CDR3 is built from 15 residues. V was clipped by 3 bases and J by 4 bases, with 16 bases between them. CDR3 region: CASSSGTPLGETQYF. CDR3 coding DNA: TGCGCCAGCAGCTCGGGGACCCCGCTGGGAGAGACCCAGTACTTC.